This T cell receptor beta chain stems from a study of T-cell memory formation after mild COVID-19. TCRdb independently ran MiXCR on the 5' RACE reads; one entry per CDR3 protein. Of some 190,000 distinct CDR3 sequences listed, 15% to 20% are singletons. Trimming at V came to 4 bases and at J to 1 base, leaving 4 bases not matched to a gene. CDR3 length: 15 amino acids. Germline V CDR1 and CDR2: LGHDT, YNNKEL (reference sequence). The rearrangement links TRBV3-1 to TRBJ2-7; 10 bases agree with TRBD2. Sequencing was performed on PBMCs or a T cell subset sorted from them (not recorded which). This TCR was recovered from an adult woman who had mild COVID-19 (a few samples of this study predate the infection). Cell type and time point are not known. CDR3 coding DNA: TGTGCCAGCAGCCCTAGCGGGAGCACTTCCTACGAGCAGTACTTC. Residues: CASSPSGSTSYEQYF.